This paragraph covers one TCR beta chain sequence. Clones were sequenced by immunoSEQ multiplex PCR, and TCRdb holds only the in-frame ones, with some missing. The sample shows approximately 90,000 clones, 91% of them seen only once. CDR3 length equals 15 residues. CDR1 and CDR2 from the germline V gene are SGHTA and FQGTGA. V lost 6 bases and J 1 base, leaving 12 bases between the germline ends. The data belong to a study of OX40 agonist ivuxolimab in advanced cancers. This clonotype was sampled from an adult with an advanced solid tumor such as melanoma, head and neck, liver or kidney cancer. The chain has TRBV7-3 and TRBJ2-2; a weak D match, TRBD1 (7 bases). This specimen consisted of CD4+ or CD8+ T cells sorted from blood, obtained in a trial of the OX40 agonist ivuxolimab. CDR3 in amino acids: CASRARGENTGELFF. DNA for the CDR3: TGTGCCAGCAGGGCCAGGGGGGAGAACACCGGGGAGCTGTTTTTT.